This T cell receptor beta chain was retrieved from a study of blood T cell repertoires in COVID-19. Looking at the study overall: Acute and convalescent COVID-19 samples came from the United States, Italy and Spain. PBMCs, B-cell-depleted T cells, or T cells were the source of the cDNA or gDNA that made up the material.

The CDR3 contains 16 residues. Per germline, CDR1 MNHEY and CDR2 SMNVEV (reference sequence). V shed 2 bases, J shed 3 bases, and the junction held 5 bases outside the gene matches. As originally analysed: Estimation of nucleated cell counts relied on the amplification of reference gene primers. The table came from immunoSEQ multiplex PCR; TCRdb's copy has only in-frame clones and leaves some out. V and J calls and clone size follow that table, whereas D and trimming were derived from the DNA. The data contain some 300,000 clones, 75% to 90% of them singletons. The TCR sequence derives from a woman aged 50 to 60 with COVID-19, enrolled during active disease. This chain joins TRBV27 and TRBJ2-5; TRBD2 matches at 11 bases. Sequenced input: peripheral blood. The CDR3 DNA follows: TGTGCCAGCAGTTTAGGTTCGGGACTAGCGGAAGAGACCCAGTACTTC. Translation: CASSLGSGLAEETQYF.